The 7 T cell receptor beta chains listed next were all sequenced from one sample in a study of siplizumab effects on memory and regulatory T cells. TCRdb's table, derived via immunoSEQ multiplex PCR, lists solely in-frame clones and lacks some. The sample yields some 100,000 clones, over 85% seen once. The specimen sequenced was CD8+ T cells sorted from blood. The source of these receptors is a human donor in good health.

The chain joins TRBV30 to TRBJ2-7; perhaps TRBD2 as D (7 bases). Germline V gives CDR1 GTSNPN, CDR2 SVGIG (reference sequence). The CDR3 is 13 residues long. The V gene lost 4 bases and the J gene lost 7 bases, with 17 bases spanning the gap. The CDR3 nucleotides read TGTGCCTGGACTACGCCGGGGGGCCGGGAGCAGTACTTC. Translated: CAWTTPGGREQYF.

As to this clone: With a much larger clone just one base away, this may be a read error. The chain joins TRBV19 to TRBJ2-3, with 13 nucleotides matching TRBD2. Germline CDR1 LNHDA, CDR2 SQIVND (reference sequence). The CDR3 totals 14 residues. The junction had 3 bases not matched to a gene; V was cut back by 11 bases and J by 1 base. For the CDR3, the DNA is TGTGCCTGCGGGACTAGCGGGGGCACAGATACGCAGTATTTT. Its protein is CACGTSGGTDTQYF.

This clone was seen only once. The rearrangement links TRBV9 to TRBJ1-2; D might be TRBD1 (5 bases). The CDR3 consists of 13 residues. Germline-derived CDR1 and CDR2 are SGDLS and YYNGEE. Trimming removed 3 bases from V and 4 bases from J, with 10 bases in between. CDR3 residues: CASSAGDAYGYTF. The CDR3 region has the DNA TGTGCCAGCAGCGCGGGGGACGCCTATGGCTACACCTTC. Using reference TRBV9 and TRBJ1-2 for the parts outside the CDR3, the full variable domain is DSGVTQTPKHLITATGQRVTLRCSPRSGDLSVYWYQQSLDQGLQFLIQYYNGEERAKGNILERFSAQQFPDLHSELNLSSLELGDSALYFCASSAGDAYGYTFGSGTRLTVV.

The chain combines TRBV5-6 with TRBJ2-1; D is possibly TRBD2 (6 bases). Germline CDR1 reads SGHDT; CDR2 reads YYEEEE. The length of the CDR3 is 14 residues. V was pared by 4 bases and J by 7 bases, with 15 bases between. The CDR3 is CASSVGLRRNEQFF. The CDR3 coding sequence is TGTGCCAGCAGCGTGGGACTGCGGCGTAATGAGCAGTTCTTC.

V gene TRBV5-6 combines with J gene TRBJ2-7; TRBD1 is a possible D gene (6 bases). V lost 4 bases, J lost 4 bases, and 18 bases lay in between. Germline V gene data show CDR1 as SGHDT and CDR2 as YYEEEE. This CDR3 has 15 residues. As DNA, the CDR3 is TGTGCCAGCAGCGCCACAGGGTTTGGAGTATACGAGCAGTACTTC. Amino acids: CASSATGFGVYEQYF.

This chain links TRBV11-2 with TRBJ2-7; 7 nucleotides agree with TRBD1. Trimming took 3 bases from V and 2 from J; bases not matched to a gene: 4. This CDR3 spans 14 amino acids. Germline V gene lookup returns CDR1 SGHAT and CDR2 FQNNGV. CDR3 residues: CASSFEGGAYEQYF. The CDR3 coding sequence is TGTGCCAGCAGCTTTGAAGGGGGCGCCTACGAGCAGTACTTC.

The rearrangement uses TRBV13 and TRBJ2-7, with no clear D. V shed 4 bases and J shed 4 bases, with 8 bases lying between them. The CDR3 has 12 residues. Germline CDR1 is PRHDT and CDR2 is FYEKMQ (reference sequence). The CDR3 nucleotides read TGTGCCAGCAGCTCGATGGGGTACGAGCAGTACTTC. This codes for CASSSMGYEQYF.